This is a list of T cell receptor beta chains from one sample in a study of neoadjuvant anti-PD-1 for oral cavity cancer. The method was immunoSEQ multiplex PCR; TCRdb's version includes in-frame clones alone and lacks a portion of them. Among 65,000 to 95,000 clones listed, less than 85% were seen once. The sample consisted of PBMCs, taken before nivolumab (anti-PD-1) treatment. The receptors here all came from a person aged 40 to 85 with oral cavity squamous cell carcinoma. The CDR3 runs from the conserved cysteine through the conserved F or W. A D gene is named only where the DNA matches it firmly. Part of the rows lack a size; the others show once, few, many or a class for expanded clones.

D gene: NA
clone size: NA
J gene: TRBJ1-1
V gene: TRBV5-1
CDR3 DNA: TGCGCCAGCAGCTTGGCTGGGATGGACGGTGAAGCTTTCTTT
CDR3 protein: CASSLAGMDGEAFF

D gene: TRBD1
clone size: NA
J gene: TRBJ1-4
V gene: TRBV9
CDR3 DNA: TGTGCCAGCAGCACCACAGGGGGGAGTGAAAAACTGTTTTTT
CDR3 protein: CASSTTGGSEKLFF

D gene: TRBD1
clone size: NA
J gene: TRBJ1-5
V gene: TRBV6-1
CDR3 DNA: TGTGCCAGCAGCGGGACAGGGGATCAGCCCCAGCATTTT
CDR3 protein: CASSGTGDQPQHF

D gene: TRBD1
clone size: NA
J gene: TRBJ2-3
V gene: TRBV2
CDR3 DNA: TGTGCCAGCAGTGACCCAGGGGGTAGTACAGATACGCAGTATTTT
CDR3 protein: CASSDPGGSTDTQYF

D gene: NA
clone size: NA
J gene: TRBJ1-5
V gene: TRBV7-2
CDR3 DNA: TGTGCCAGCAGCTCCGTAGGGGTTACAGGCGCTCAGCCCCAGCATTTT
CDR3 protein: CASSSVGVTGAQPQHF

D gene: NA
clone size: NA
J gene: TRBJ1-1
V gene: TRBV27
CDR3 DNA: TGTGCCAGCAGTTGGGACCCAAACACTGAAGCTTTCTTT
CDR3 protein: CASSWDPNTEAFF

D gene: TRBD2
clone size: NA
J gene: TRBJ2-6
V gene: TRBV2
CDR3 DNA: TGTGCCAGCAGTGAAACTAGCGGGACCGGGGCCAACGTCCTGACTTTC
CDR3 protein: CASSETSGTGANVLTF

D gene: TRBD2
clone size: NA
J gene: TRBJ2-2
V gene: TRBV7-3
CDR3 DNA: TGTGCCAGCAGCCCCCTAGCGGGAGAGAACACCGGGGAGCTGTTTTTT
CDR3 protein: CASSPLAGENTGELFF

D gene: NA
clone size: NA
J gene: TRBJ2-7
V gene: TRBV28
CDR3 DNA: TGTGCCAGCACCCCGGGACATCCCTACGAGCAGTACTTC
CDR3 protein: CASTPGHPYEQYF

D gene: TRBD1
clone size: NA
J gene: TRBJ1-1
V gene: TRBV5-6
CDR3 DNA: TGTGCCAGCAGCTTGGCCGGGACAGGGGCTGAAGCTTTCTTT
CDR3 protein: CASSLAGTGAEAFF

D gene: NA
clone size: NA
J gene: TRBJ1-5
V gene: TRBV6-5
CDR3 DNA: TGTGCCAGCAGTCGTACAGGATATCAGCCCCAGCATTTT
CDR3 protein: CASSRTGYQPQHF

D gene: NA
clone size: NA
J gene: TRBJ2-2
V gene: TRBV6-1
CDR3 DNA: TGTGCCAGCATTCACAGAGAGAACACCGGGGAGCTGTTTTTT
CDR3 protein: CASIHRENTGELFF

D gene: TRBD2
clone size: NA
J gene: TRBJ2-1
V gene: TRBV19
CDR3 DNA: TGTGCCAGTAGTAGCCAGACTAGCGGGATTGAGCAGTTCTTC
CDR3 protein: CASSSQTSGIEQFF

D gene: TRBD2
clone size: NA
J gene: TRBJ2-2
V gene: TRBV11-3
CDR3 DNA: TGTGCCAGCAGCCCGCGGACTAGCGCCGCCCTAAAGGACACCGGGGAGCTGTTTTTT
CDR3 protein: CASSPRTSAALKDTGELFF

D gene: TRBD1
clone size: once
J gene: TRBJ1-2
V gene: TRBV6-4
CDR3 DNA: TGTGCCAGCAGTTGGGACAGGGGGCTGAACTATGGCTACACCTTC
CDR3 protein: CASSWDRGLNYGYTF

D gene: TRBD2
clone size: NA
J gene: TRBJ2-5
V gene: TRBV6-5
CDR3 DNA: TGTGCCAGCAGCCTAGCGGGGATAAAAGAGACCCAGTACTTC
CDR3 protein: CASSLAGIKETQYF

D gene: TRBD2
clone size: NA
J gene: TRBJ2-3
V gene: TRBV6-5
CDR3 DNA: TGTGCCAGCAGTTCAAACCCAGGACTAGCCGCAGATACGCAGTATTTT
CDR3 protein: CASSSNPGLAADTQYF

D gene: NA
clone size: NA
J gene: TRBJ2-7
V gene: TRBV29-1
CDR3 DNA: TGCAGCAACCCGTACATGCGGCAGGGCTCTACGAAGCAGTACTTC
CDR3 protein: CSNPYMRQGSTKQYF

D gene: NA
clone size: NA
J gene: TRBJ1-1
V gene: TRBV28
CDR3 DNA: TGTGCCAGCCGGGCGGGGGGCACTGAAGCTTTCTTT
CDR3 protein: CASRAGGTEAFF

D gene: TRBD2
clone size: NA
J gene: TRBJ2-3
V gene: TRBV10-3
CDR3 DNA: TGTGCCATCAGTGAAGAAGGAGCGGGAGGAGGGGGGCGCACAGATACGCAGTATTTT
CDR3 protein: CAISEEGAGGGGRTDTQYF

D gene: NA
clone size: once
J gene: TRBJ1-5
V gene: TRBV19
CDR3 DNA: TGTGCCAGTAGTGGCCTTGACAGCAATCAGCCCCAGCATTTT
CDR3 protein: CASSGLDSNQPQHF

D gene: NA
clone size: few
J gene: TRBJ2-7
V gene: TRBV11-2
CDR3 DNA: TGTGCCAGCCTGGACGAAGCCTACGAGCAGTACTTC
CDR3 protein: CASLDEAYEQYF

D gene: TRBD2
clone size: NA
J gene: TRBJ2-1
V gene: TRBV7-8
CDR3 DNA: TGTGCCAGCAGCTCGAGACTAGCGGGAGGAGCTATACACACCAATGAGCAGTTCTTC
CDR3 protein: CASSSRLAGGAIHTNEQFF